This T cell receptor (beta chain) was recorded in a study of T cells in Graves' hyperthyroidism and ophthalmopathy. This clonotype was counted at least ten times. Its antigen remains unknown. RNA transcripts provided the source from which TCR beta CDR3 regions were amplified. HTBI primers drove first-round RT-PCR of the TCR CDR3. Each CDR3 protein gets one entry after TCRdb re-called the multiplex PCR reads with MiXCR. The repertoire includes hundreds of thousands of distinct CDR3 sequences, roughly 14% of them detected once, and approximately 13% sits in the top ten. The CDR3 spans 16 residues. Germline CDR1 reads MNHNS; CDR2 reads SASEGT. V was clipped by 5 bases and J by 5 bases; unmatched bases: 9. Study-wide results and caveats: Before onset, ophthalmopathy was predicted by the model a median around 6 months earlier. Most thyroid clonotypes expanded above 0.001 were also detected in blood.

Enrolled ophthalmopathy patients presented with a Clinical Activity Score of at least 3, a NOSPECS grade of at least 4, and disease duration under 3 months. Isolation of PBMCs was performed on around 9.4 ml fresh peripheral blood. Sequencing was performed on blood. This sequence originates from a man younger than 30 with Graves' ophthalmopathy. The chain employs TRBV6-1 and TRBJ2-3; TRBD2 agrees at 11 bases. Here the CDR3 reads CASSNIAGGHGDTQYF. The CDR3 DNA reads TGTGCCAGCAGTAATATAGCGGGGGGGCACGGAGATACGCAGTATTTT.